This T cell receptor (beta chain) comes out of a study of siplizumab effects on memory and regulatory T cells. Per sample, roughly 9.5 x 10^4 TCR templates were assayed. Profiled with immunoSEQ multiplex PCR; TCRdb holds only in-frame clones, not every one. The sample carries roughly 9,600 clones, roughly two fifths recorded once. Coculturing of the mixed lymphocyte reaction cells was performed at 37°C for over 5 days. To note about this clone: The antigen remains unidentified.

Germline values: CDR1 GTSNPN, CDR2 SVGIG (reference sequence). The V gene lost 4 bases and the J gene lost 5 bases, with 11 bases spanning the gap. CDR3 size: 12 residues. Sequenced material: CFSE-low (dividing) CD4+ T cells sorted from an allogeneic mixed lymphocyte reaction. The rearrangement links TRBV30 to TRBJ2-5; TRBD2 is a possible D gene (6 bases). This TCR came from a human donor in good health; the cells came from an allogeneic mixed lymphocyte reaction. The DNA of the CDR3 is TGTGCCTGGAAGAAAGGAGGGGAGACCCAGTACTTC. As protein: CAWKKGGETQYF.